This TCR beta chain was recovered during a study of cytomegalovirus exposure and HLA in healthy donors. PCR used 60 Vbeta primers and 13 Jbeta primers. Assay: immunoSEQ multiplex PCR; the TCRdb copy retains only in-frame clones and omits some. The table for this sample gives approximately 50,000 clones. As concerns this clone: The antigen is unknown.

Findings and limits, study-wide: The dataset shows that most TCR sequences were rare, while some public TCRs occurred in many donors.

The TCR comes from a female donor in good health and CMV-seronegative. Sequenced sample: PBMCs.

DNA of the CDR3: TGTGCTAGTGGTCACGGGGGGGAGCAGTTCTTC. Its protein product is CASGHGGEQFF. This chain connects TRBV12-5 to TRBJ2-1; 7 bases agree with TRBD2. V was pared by 5 bases and J by 10 bases, with 2 bases of the junction left unmatched. The CDR3 spans 11 residues. Germline CDR1 is LGHNT and CDR2 is FRNRAP.